This passage covers 9 T cell receptor beta chains from one sample sequenced in a study of blood T cell repertoires in COVID-19. Profiled with immunoSEQ multiplex PCR; TCRdb holds only in-frame clones, not every one. In the table there are over 250,000 clones, 80% to 95% of which are singletons. Sample: peripheral blood. The receptors here all came from a woman aged 25 to 39 with COVID-19, enrolled during active disease.

The rearrangement uses TRBV5-1 and TRBJ2-4; a weak D match, TRBD1 (6 bases). V lost 4 bases and J 6 bases, leaving 11 bases between the germline ends. CDR3 length: 13 amino acids. Per the germline V gene, CDR1 is SGHRS and CDR2 is YFSETQ. CDR3 in amino acids: CASSIGTSNIQYF. CDR3 DNA: TGCGCCAGCAGCATAGGGACATCAAACATTCAGTACTTC.

V usage is TRBV30 and J usage is TRBJ2-7; 9 bases are a match to TRBD2. Germline values: CDR1 GTSNPN, CDR2 SVGIG (reference sequence). The length of the CDR3 is 12 residues. The CDR3: CAGRLAAYEQYF. In DNA, the CDR3 is TGTGCTGGGAGACTAGCGGCTTACGAGCAGTACTTC.

The chain employs TRBV4-2 and TRBJ1-2; D call uncertain. Per the germline V gene, CDR1 is LGHNA and CDR2 is YNFKEQ. The CDR3 loop spans 16 amino acids. V was cut by 0 bases and J by 1 base, with 12 bases left in between. The CDR3 spells CASSQDRNYYNYGYTF. In nucleotides, the CDR3 is TGTGCCAGCAGCCAAGATAGAAATTACTATAACTATGGCTACACCTTC.

This CDR3 reads CAIIGEGAEAFF. DNA for the CDR3: TGTGCCATCATAGGCGAAGGGGCTGAAGCTTTCTTT. The chain carries TRBV10-3 and TRBJ1-1; the D gene is possibly TRBD1 (5 bases). This CDR3 region has 12 residues. The germline V and J ends were trimmed by 7 bases and 6 bases, with 12 bases remaining between them. Germline CDR1 and CDR2: ENHRY and SYGVKD.

The CDR3 loop is CASSEGLPARREVPYEQYF. CDR3 DNA: TGCGCCAGCAGTGAAGGCCTGCCTGCCCGGCGGGAGGTACCCTACGAGCAGTACTTC. The chain combines TRBV10-1 with TRBJ2-7; 8 bases match TRBD2. The CDR3 loop spans 19 amino acids. Germline V gene sequence: CDR1 WNHNN, CDR2 SYGVQD (reference sequence). The trim removed 3 bases at V and 2 bases at J, leaving 18 bases unmatched.

The chain recombines TRBV5-4 with TRBJ2-5; TRBD2 might be the D (6 bases). The CDR3 loop spans 13 amino acids. The germline gives CDR1 SGHNT, CDR2 YYREEE (reference sequence). The V gene lost 5 bases and the J gene lost 4 bases, with 12 bases spanning the gap. The CDR3 coding sequence is TGTGCCAGCAGTTCGGTGGGAGGAGAGACCCAGTACTTC. Encoded protein: CASSSVGGETQYF.

This clone showed up just once. The chain carries TRBV19 and TRBJ2-7, with 9 bases identical to TRBD1. Germline assignment: CDR1 LNHDA and CDR2 SQIVND (reference sequence). This CDR3 has 14 residues. The ends lost 7 bases at V and 1 base at J; junction bases unmatched: 5. In nucleotides, the CDR3 is TGTGCCAGTACTTCGACAGGGGGGTCCTACGAGCAGTACTTC. This gives the protein CASTSTGGSYEQYF.

This rearrangement joins TRBV27 to TRBJ2-7, with 7 bases identical to TRBD1. The CDR3 is made up of 14 amino acids. Trimming removed 4 bases from V and 2 bases from J; junction bases left unmatched: 5. Germline loops: CDR1 MNHEY, CDR2 SMNVEV (reference sequence). The CDR3 region is CASSSGDRAYEQYF. For the CDR3, the DNA is TGTGCCAGCAGTTCAGGGGACAGAGCCTACGAGCAGTACTTC.

The V gene is TRBV6-2 or TRBV6-3, the J gene TRBJ2-2; 8 positions match TRBD2. The germline CDR1 and CDR2 sequences are MNHEY and SVGEGT. The CDR3 totals 14 residues. J was trimmed by 4 bases and V by 7 bases; bases with no gene match: 5. CDR3 in amino acids: CASTPGGATGELFF. DNA for the CDR3: TGTGCCAGCACCCCGGGGGGGGCCACCGGGGAGCTGTTTTTT.